Following are 16 T cell receptor beta chains from one sample sequenced in a study of Ad26.COV2.S vaccination and SARS-CoV-2 variants (dated by TCRdb to about 2021). Reading the label with the study, this specimen's treatment or condition is: roughly 20 received Ad26.COV2.S at low or high dose, single or two shots; about 5 received placebo; per-sample allocation not given. For vaccine and placebo recipients, the sequenced repertoires came from samples collected on day 63 after the first injection. The receptor library was made with the immunoSEQ multiplex PCR assay. TCRdb re-hosts the immuneACCESS table, in-frame sequences only. Its copies lack some clones; in the studies checked, an unresolved V gene accounts for under half of them, and the cause for the rest is not known. Here the sample has about 410,000 clones; around 85% occur a single time. The top ten clones comprise roughly 3.2% of the sample.

This specimen consisted of peripheral blood, obtained in a trial of Ad26.COV2.S vaccine versus placebo. The receptors stem from a person between 18 and 59 years old who received the Ad26.COV2.S COVID-19 vaccine or a placebo.

The chain couples TRBV5-1 to TRBJ2-3; 10 bases agree with TRBD2. V gave up 5 bases and J gave up 6 bases; unmatched junction bases: 6. Per the germline V gene, CDR1 is SGHRS and CDR2 is YFSETQ. The CDR3 totals 14 residues. The CDR3 loop reads CASSVSGGADTQYF. The CDR3 nucleotides read TGCGCCAGCAGTGTAAGCGGGGGGGCGGATACGCAGTATTTT.

The CDR3 bases are TGTGCCAAAGGGGCCATGGGTTACGAGCAGTACTTC. Encoded protein: CAKGAMGYEQYF. The chain joins TRBV6-5 to TRBJ2-7, with D perhaps TRBD1 (5 bases). Trimming stripped 10 bases from V and 4 bases from J, with 14 bases between. The CDR3 runs 12 residues. Germline V gives CDR1 MNHEY, CDR2 SVGAGI.

The J gene is TRBJ1-2, the V gene TRBV6-1; no definite D call. CDR1 and CDR2 (germline): MNHNS, SASEGT. This CDR3 has 12 residues. V lost 3 bases to trimming and J lost 5 bases, with 7 bases between them. DNA for the CDR3: TGTGCCAGCAGTGACGGCGGGTATGGCTACACCTTC. Translating it yields CASSDGGYGYTF.

The chain employs TRBV18 and TRBJ1-1; tentative D call: TRBD1 (5 bases). The CDR3 covers 15 residues. Per germline, CDR1 KGHSH and CDR2 LQKENI. Trimming cost V 8 bases and J 3 bases, with 19 bases left between them. CDR3 region: CASVPGFVRDTEAFF. Here the CDR3 DNA reads TGTGCCAGCGTACCAGGTTTCGTCAGGGACACTGAAGCTTTCTTT.

The chain joins TRBV19 to TRBJ1-1; the D is unclear. CDR3 length: 8 amino acids. Germline lookup yields CDR1 LNHDA and CDR2 SQIVND (reference sequence). CDR3 DNA: TGTCCACCCACTGAAGCTTTCTTT. Amino acid sequence: CPPTEAFF.

J is TRBJ2-2 and V is TRBV25-1; 10 bases are shared with TRBD1. Per the germline V gene, CDR1 is MGHDK and CDR2 is SYGVNS. The CDR3 is 17 amino acids. Trimming took 4 bases from V and 5 from J; bases not matched to a gene: 10. CDR3 protein: CASSGLPGQGLTGELFF. The CDR3 DNA sequence: TGTGCCAGCAGTGGATTGCCGGGACAGGGGTTGACCGGGGAGCTGTTTTTT. Complete variable domain (other parts from reference TRBV25-1 and TRBJ2-2): EADIYQTPRYLVIGTGKKITLECSQTMGHDKMYWYQQDPGMELHLIHYSYGVNSTEKGDLSSESTVSRIRTEHFPLTLESARPSHTSQYLCASSGLPGQGLTGELFFGEGSRLTVL.

The table lists this clone with a count of one. The V call is TRBV19, the J call TRBJ1-5, with 7 bases aligning to TRBD1. The V gene's germline CDR1 is LNHDA and CDR2 SQIVND (reference sequence). V gave up 7 bases and J gave up 9 bases; unmatched junction bases: 15. This CDR3 has 15 amino acids. The CDR3 sequence: CASTSTGLRIRPQHF. The CDR3 DNA sequence: TGTGCCAGTACCTCGACAGGGCTCCGAATAAGGCCCCAGCATTTT.

The gene calls are TRBV7-8 and TRBJ1-6; D is undetermined. Germline CDR1 SGHVS, CDR2 FQNEAQ. Trimming removed 3 bases from V and 7 bases from J, with 16 bases in between. The CDR3 extends over 16 amino acids. CDR3 nucleotides: TGTGCCAGCAGCTTCGGCGGTGGCGTGGGAAATTCACCCCTCCACTTT. This codes for CASSFGGGVGNSPLHF.

The rearrangement links TRBV7-9 to TRBJ2-7, with D possibly being TRBD2 (5 bases). The germline V and J ends were trimmed by 5 bases and 0 bases, with 14 bases remaining between them. The CDR3 loop spans 15 amino acids. The germline CDR1 and CDR2 sequences are SEHNR and FQNEAQ (reference sequence). CDR3 DNA sequence: TGTGCCAGCAGCCTACATCAGGACTTCTCCTACGAGCAGTACTTC. Its protein product is CASSLHQDFSYEQYF.

The rearrangement joins TRBV11-2 to TRBJ1-3; no definite D call. V shed 3 bases and J shed 4 bases, with 10 bases lying between them. Germline loops: CDR1 SGHAT, CDR2 FQNNGV. CDR3 length: 14 residues. This chain's CDR3 is CASSFAGEGNTIYF. The CDR3 region has the DNA TGTGCCAGCAGCTTCGCGGGAGAAGGAAACACCATATATTTT.

The chain employs TRBV5-6 and TRBJ2-5; TRBD2 is a possible D gene (7 bases). The CDR3 is made up of 14 amino acids. Trimming removed 1 base from V and 5 bases from J, with 12 bases in between. Per the germline V gene, CDR1 is SGHDT and CDR2 is YYEEEE. The CDR3 DNA reads as TGTGCCAGCAGCTTGTCGGGGGGCCCGGAGACCCAGTACTTC. Protein sequence: CASSLSGGPETQYF.

There are many counts of this clone. V usage is TRBV10-3 and J usage is TRBJ1-1; maybe TRBD1 (5 bases). Germline CDR1 and CDR2: ENHRY and SYGVKD. Trimming removed 11 bases from V and 4 bases from J, with 20 bases in between. The CDR3 is made up of 14 amino acids. The CDR3 reads CASRVDQGGTEAFF. In nucleotides, the CDR3 is TGTGCCTCACGCGTGGACCAGGGAGGCACTGAAGCTTTCTTT.

In nucleotides, the CDR3 is TGTGCCTGGAGGGGCGTCTGGGGACTAAGCTATGGCTACACCTTC. Translation gives CAWRGVWGLSYGYTF. The V call is TRBV30, the J call TRBJ1-2, with TRBD1 as a possible D gene (5 bases). This CDR3 region has 15 residues. Trimming removed 3 bases at V and 4 bases at J, with 18 bases between. Germline loops: CDR1 GTSNPN, CDR2 SVGIG (reference sequence).

The rearrangement links TRBV11-2 to TRBJ1-3; unclear D gene. V was cut by 2 bases and J by 4 bases, with 3 bases left in between. The germline CDR1 and CDR2 sequences are SGHAT and FQNNGV. The CDR3 contains 12 residues. CDR3 protein: CASSLQGNTIYF. CDR3 coding DNA: TGTGCCAGCAGCTTACAGGGAAACACCATATATTTT. Combining the CDR3 with reference TRBV11-2 and TRBJ1-3 gives the whole variable domain EAGVAQSPRYKIIEKRQSVAFWCNPISGHATLYWYQQILGQGPKLLIQFQNNGVVDDSQLPKDRFSAERLKGVDSTLKIQPAKLEDSAVYLCASSLQGNTIYFGEGSWLTVV.

The J gene is TRBJ1-1, the V gene TRBV19; no reliable D call. The CDR3 covers 11 residues. Germline values: CDR1 LNHDA, CDR2 SQIVND (reference sequence). V lost 8 bases and J 1 base, leaving 5 bases between the germline ends. The CDR3 loop reads CASRENTEAFF. DNA for the CDR3: TGTGCCAGTCGGGAGAACACTGAAGCTTTCTTT.

J is TRBJ1-2 and V is TRBV7-9; D remains ambiguous. The CDR3 runs 13 residues. Deletions cut 4 bases from V and 4 bases from J, with 10 bases between. Germline lookup yields CDR1 SEHNR and CDR2 FQNEAQ (reference sequence). The CDR3 sequence: CASSSSTPYGYTF. DNA for the CDR3: TGTGCCAGCAGCTCGTCGACCCCCTATGGCTACACCTTC.